One and the same sample provided the 19 T cell receptor beta chains below, sequenced in a study of T cell responses to AZD1222 COVID-19 vaccine. The repertoire was sequenced with immunoSEQ multiplex PCR; TCRdb's copy has only in-frame clones and lacks some. The sample comprises approximately 57,000 clones, approximately 86% of which are singletons, and around 17% rests with the top ten. The sequenced sample was peripheral blood, obtained on day 0 of AZD1222 vaccination. The receptors were sampled from an adult in good health.

The chain carries TRBV9 and TRBJ1-2; no definite D call. This CDR3 region has 14 residues. The V gene lost 4 bases and the J gene lost 0 bases, with 10 bases spanning the gap. From germline, CDR1 is SGDLS and CDR2 YYNGEE. This CDR3 reads CASSPPGSNYGYTF. The CDR3 bases are TGTGCCAGCAGCCCCCCGGGCTCTAACTATGGCTACACCTTC.

The genes are TRBV6-5 and TRBJ1-1, with D perhaps TRBD1 (6 bases). The germline CDR1 and CDR2 sequences are MNHEY and SVGAGI. V shed 6 bases and J shed 5 bases, with 16 bases lying between them. The CDR3 is 14 residues long. CDR3 sequence: CASSAHRDGTEAFF. The CDR3 DNA sequence: TGTGCCAGCAGCGCCCACAGGGATGGGACTGAAGCTTTCTTT.

The chain carries TRBV2 and TRBJ2-7; D is tentatively TRBD1 or TRBD2 (6 bases each). This CDR3 has 14 amino acids. From germline, CDR1 is SNHLY and CDR2 FYNNEI. V was clipped by 6 bases and J by 0 bases, with 12 bases between them. For the CDR3, the DNA is TGTGCCAGCAGGCGCGGGACATCCTCCTACGAGCAGTACTTC. Translation: CASRRGTSSYEQYF.

The chain employs TRBV6-2 or TRBV6-3 and TRBJ1-5; 7 bases map to TRBD1. Per the germline V gene, CDR1 is MNHEY and CDR2 is SVGEGT. The junction had 8 bases not matched to a gene; V was cut back by 5 bases and J by 1 base. This CDR3 is built from 16 residues. CDR3 sequence reads: CASSNPARGSNQPQHF. In DNA, the CDR3 is TGTGCCAGCAGTAACCCCGCCAGGGGGAGCAATCAGCCCCAGCATTTT.

This rearrangement joins TRBV19 to TRBJ2-1; 8 bases line up with TRBD2. The CDR3 covers 13 residues. The V gene's germline CDR1 is LNHDA and CDR2 SQIVND (reference sequence). The V gene end was trimmed by 5 bases and the J gene end by 6 bases; junction bases not matched to a gene: 3. The CDR3: CASSPGGSNEQFF. The CDR3 bases are TGTGCCAGTAGTCCGGGGGGGAGCAATGAGCAGTTCTTC.

The V and J genes are TRBV11-2 and TRBJ1-2; D is perhaps TRBD1 (5 bases). CDR3 length: 13 residues. The V gene's germline CDR1 is SGHAT and CDR2 FQNNGV. V lost 4 bases to trimming and J lost 8 bases, with 14 bases between them. DNA of the CDR3: TGTGCCAGCAGCTACTCCGGGACTACGGGCTACACCTTC. It translates to CASSYSGTTGYTF. Looking up the rest from reference TRBV11-2 and TRBJ1-2 gives the full variable domain: EAGVAQSPRYKIIEKRQSVAFWCNPISGHATLYWYQQILGQGPKLLIQFQNNGVVDDSQLPKDRFSAERLKGVDSTLKIQPAKLEDSAVYLCASSYSGTTGYTFGSGTRLTVV.

Within the sample, this clone is medium-sized. V usage is TRBV12-3 or TRBV12-4 and J usage is TRBJ1-1; D may be TRBD1 (5 bases). This CDR3 is built from 13 residues. V lost 6 bases, J lost 1 base, and 9 bases lay in between. The CDR3 sequence: CASRPGGNTEAFF. Written as DNA, the CDR3 is TGTGCCAGCAGACCGGGGGGGAACACTGAAGCTTTCTTT.

The V and J genes are TRBV19 and TRBJ1-1; TRBD1 aligns across 9 bases. CDR3 length: 13 amino acids. Germline V gene sequence: CDR1 LNHDA, CDR2 SQIVND (reference sequence). Trimming took 5 bases from V and 11 from J; bases not matched to a gene: 9. CDR3 sequence (DNA): TGTGCCAGTAGTCGGGAACAGGGGGCGTTCGCTTTCTTT. Translated, it gives CASSREQGAFAFF.

The table lists this clone with a count of one. The rearrangement uses TRBV19 and TRBJ1-5; 7 nucleotides match TRBD1. V lost 6 bases, J lost 7 bases, and 6 bases stayed unmatched. CDR1 and CDR2 (germline): LNHDA, SQIVND (reference sequence). This CDR3 comprises 13 residues. CDR3 bases: TGTGCCAGTAGCAAGGACAGGTCGCAGCCCCAGCATTTT. This codes for CASSKDRSQPQHF.

The V gene is TRBV4-1, the J gene TRBJ1-3, with 7 bases aligning to TRBD1. The ends lost 1 base at V and 4 bases at J; junction bases unmatched: 4. In germline, CDR1 is MGHRA, CDR2 YSYEKL. This CDR3 has 15 residues. CDR3 loop: CASSQVDREGNTIYF. The CDR3 DNA follows: TGCGCCAGCAGCCAAGTAGACAGGGAAGGAAACACCATATATTTT.

The chain links TRBV27 to TRBJ1-2, with TRBD1 matching 8 bases. The germline CDR1 and CDR2 sequences are MNHEY and SMNVEV (reference sequence). This CDR3 has 16 amino acids. The V segment lost 3 bases and the J segment 0 bases; nucleotides outside the gene matches: 6. CDR3 in amino acids: CASSFLQGEANYGYTF. The CDR3 coding sequence is TGTGCCAGCAGTTTCCTACAGGGGGAGGCTAACTATGGCTACACCTTC.

V gene TRBV5-1 combines with J gene TRBJ2-1, with D possibly matching TRBD1 (6 bases). V lost 1 base to trimming and J lost 2 bases, with 10 bases between them. This CDR3 has 15 residues. Germline V CDR1 and CDR2: SGHRS, YFSETQ. CDR3 coding DNA: TGCGCCAGCAGCTTGCAGGGGCTAACCTACAATGAGCAGTTCTTC. Its translation is CASSLQGLTYNEQFF.

For the CDR3, the DNA is TGTGCCAGCAGGAGAGACAGGGGGCGCGTTGAGACCCAGTACTTC. This encodes CASRRDRGRVETQYF. V gene TRBV7-2 combines with J gene TRBJ2-5; 10 bases match TRBD1. The V gene end was trimmed by 6 bases and the J gene end by 5 bases; junction bases not matched to a gene: 9. Germline CDR1 reads SGHTA; CDR2 reads FQGNSA. The CDR3 length is 15 residues.

The chain recombines TRBV14 with TRBJ2-2, with 10 nucleotides matching TRBD1. The CDR3 contains 17 residues. CDR1 and CDR2 (germline): SGHDN, FVKESK. V shed 4 bases, J shed 0 bases, and the junction held 5 bases outside the gene matches. The chain's CDR3 is CASSPRGTGANTGELFF. The CDR3, as DNA: TGTGCCAGCAGCCCAAGGGGGACAGGGGCGAACACCGGGGAGCTGTTTTTT. Full variable domain (missing parts from reference TRBV14 and TRBJ2-2): EAGVTQFPSHSVIEKGQTVTLRCDPISGHDNLYWYRRVMGKEIKFLLHFVKESKQDESGMPNNRFLAERTGGTYSTLKVQPAELEDSGVYFCASSPRGTGANTGELFFGEGSRLTVL.

This CDR3 reads CASSVSSGSTDTQYF. CDR3 DNA sequence: TGTGCCAGCAGTGTGTCTAGCGGGAGCACAGATACGCAGTATTTT. This chain connects TRBV6-4 to TRBJ2-3; the match to TRBD2 covers 8 bases. V was pared by 4 bases and J by 0 bases, with 3 bases of the junction left unmatched. There are 15 residues in the CDR3. The germline V gene has CDR1 MRHNA and CDR2 SNTAGT.

The V and J genes are TRBV7-2 and TRBJ1-2; possible D gene TRBD1, 6 bases. The germline CDR1 and CDR2 sequences are SGHTA and FQGNSA. V lost 5 bases to trimming and J lost 3 bases, with 16 bases between them. The CDR3 contains 15 residues. CDR3 sequence: CASSQRQAPYYGYTF. CDR3 nucleotides: TGTGCCAGCAGCCAAAGACAGGCTCCGTACTATGGCTACACCTTC.

The chain uses TRBV4-3 and TRBJ1-6; no clear D. Germline CDR1 reads LGHNA; CDR2 reads YSLEER. Trimming took off 1 base at V and 5 bases at J, with 12 bases between the two ends. CDR3 length equals 16 residues. DNA of the CDR3: TGCGCCAGCAGCCAAGTCCTGGCAGCAGATAATTCACCCCTCCACTTT. It codes for CASSQVLAADNSPLHF.

This chain links TRBV6-5 with TRBJ2-7; the match to TRBD1 covers 7 bases. V shed 2 bases and J 2 bases; nucleotides not matched to a gene: 0. The germline gives CDR1 MNHEY, CDR2 SVGAGI. The CDR3 has 13 residues. The CDR3 loop is CASSYTGAYEQYF. The CDR3 coding sequence is TGTGCCAGCAGTTACACAGGGGCCTACGAGCAGTACTTC.

CDR3 residues: CASSLDGTSGNTIYF. Here the CDR3 DNA reads TGTGCCAGCAGCTTGGACGGGACCTCTGGAAACACCATATATTTT. The V and J genes are TRBV11-2 and TRBJ1-3; the D gene is possibly TRBD1 (5 bases). Germline loops: CDR1 SGHAT, CDR2 FQNNGV. The CDR3 contains 15 residues. The ends were cut back, 3 bases at V and 0 bases at J, with 9 bases in the middle.